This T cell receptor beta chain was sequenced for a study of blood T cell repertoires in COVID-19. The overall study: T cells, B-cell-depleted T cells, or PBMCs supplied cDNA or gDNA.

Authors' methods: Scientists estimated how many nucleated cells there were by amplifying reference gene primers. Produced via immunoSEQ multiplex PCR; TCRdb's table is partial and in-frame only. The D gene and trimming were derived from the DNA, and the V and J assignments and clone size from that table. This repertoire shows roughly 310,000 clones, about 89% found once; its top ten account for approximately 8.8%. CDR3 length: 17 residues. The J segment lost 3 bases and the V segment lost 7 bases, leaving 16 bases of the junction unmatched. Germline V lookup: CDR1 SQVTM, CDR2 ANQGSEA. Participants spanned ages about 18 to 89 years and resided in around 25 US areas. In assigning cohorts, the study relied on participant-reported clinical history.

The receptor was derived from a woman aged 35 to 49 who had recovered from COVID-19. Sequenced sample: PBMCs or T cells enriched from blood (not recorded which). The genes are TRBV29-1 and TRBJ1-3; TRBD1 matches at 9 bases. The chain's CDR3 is CSADTGQGDLFGNTIYF. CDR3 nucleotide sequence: TGCAGCGCCGATACGGGACAGGGAGACCTATTTGGAAACACCATATATTTT. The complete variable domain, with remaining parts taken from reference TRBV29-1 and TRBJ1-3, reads SAVISQKPSRDICQRGTSLTIQCQVDSQVTMMFWYRQQPGQSLTLIATANQGSEATYESGFVIDKFPISRPNLTFSTLTVSNMSPEDSSIYLCSADTGQGDLFGNTIYFGEGSWLTVV.